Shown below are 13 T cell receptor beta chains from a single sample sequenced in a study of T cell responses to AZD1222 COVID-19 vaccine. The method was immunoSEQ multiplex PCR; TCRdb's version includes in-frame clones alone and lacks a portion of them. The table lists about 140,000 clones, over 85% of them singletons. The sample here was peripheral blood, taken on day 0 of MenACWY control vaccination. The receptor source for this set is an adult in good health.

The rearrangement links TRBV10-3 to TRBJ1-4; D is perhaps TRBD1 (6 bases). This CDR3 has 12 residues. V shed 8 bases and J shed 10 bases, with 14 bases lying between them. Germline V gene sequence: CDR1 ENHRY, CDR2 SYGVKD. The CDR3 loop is CAIGLDSRKLFF. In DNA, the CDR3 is TGTGCCATCGGATTGGACAGCAGAAAACTGTTTTTT.

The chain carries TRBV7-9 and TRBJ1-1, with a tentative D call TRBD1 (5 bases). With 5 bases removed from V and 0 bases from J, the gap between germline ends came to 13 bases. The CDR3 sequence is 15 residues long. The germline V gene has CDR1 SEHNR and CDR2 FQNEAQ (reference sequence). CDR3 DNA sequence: TGTGCCAGCAGCGTGGGACTGCCCATGAACACTGAAGCTTTCTTT. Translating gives CASSVGLPMNTEAFF.

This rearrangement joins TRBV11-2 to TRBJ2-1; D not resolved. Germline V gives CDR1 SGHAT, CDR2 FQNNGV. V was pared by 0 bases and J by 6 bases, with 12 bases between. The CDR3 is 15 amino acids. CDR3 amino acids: CASSLEVGYPNEQFF. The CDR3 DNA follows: TGTGCCAGCAGCTTAGAGGTAGGGTACCCCAATGAGCAGTTCTTC.

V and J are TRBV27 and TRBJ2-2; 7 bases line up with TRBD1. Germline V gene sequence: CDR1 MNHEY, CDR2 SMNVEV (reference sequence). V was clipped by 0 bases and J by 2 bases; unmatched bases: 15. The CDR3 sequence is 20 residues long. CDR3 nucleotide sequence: TGTGCCAGCAGTTTATCGACCTTATACAGGGGTCGCCGAAACACCGGGGAGCTGTTTTTT. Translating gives CASSLSTLYRGRRNTGELFF.

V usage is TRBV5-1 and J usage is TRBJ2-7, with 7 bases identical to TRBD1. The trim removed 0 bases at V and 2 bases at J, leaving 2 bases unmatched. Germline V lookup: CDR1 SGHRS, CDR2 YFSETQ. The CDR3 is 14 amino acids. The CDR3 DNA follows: TGCGCCAGCAGCTTGGGACAGGGCCCCTACGAGCAGTACTTC. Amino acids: CASSLGQGPYEQYF.

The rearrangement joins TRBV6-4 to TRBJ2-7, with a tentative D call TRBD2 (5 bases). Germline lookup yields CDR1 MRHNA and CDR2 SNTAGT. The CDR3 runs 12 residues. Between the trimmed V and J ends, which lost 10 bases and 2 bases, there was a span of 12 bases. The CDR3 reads CATPGIAYEQYF. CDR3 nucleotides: TGTGCCACCCCCGGGATTGCCTACGAGCAGTACTTC.

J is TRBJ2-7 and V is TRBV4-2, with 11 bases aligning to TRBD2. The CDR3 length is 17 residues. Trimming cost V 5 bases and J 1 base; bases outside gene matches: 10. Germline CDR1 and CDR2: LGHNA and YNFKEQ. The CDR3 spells CASSSGDGTSGSYEQYF. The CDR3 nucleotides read TGTGCCAGCAGCTCCGGCGACGGGACTAGCGGTTCCTACGAGCAGTACTTC.

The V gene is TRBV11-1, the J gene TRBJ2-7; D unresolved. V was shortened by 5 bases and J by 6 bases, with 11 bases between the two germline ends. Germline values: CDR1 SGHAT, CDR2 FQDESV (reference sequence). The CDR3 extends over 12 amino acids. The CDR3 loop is CASSPNIGEQYF. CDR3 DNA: TGTGCCAGCAGCCCCAACATTGGCGAGCAGTACTTC.

The CDR3 DNA is TGTGCCAGCAGCCATCCCGACGGGGGCGGGAGGGCCTATTACGAGCAGTACTTC. As protein: CASSHPDGGGRAYYEQYF. This chain connects TRBV14 to TRBJ2-7, with 9 bases matching TRBD2. Germline values: CDR1 SGHDN, CDR2 FVKESK. J gave up 4 bases and V 3 bases, and 16 bases lay outside the gene matches. The CDR3 has 18 residues. Full variable domain (missing parts from reference TRBV14 and TRBJ2-7): EAGVTQFPSHSVIEKGQTVTLRCDPISGHDNLYWYRRVMGKEIKFLLHFVKESKQDESGMPNNRFLAERTGGTYSTLKVQPAELEDSGVYFCASSHPDGGGRAYYEQYFGPGTRLTVT.

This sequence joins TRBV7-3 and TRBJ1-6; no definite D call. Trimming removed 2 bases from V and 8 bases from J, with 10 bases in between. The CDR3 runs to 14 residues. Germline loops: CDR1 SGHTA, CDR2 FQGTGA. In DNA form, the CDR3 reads TGTGCCAGCAGCTTAGGGCCGGGTGATTCACCCCTCCACTTT. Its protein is CASSLGPGDSPLHF.

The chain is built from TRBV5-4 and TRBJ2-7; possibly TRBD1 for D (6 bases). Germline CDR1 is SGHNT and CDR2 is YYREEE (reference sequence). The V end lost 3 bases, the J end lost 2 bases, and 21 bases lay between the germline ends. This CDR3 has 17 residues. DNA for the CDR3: TGTGCCAGCAGCTCGGTCTTGGGTGCAGGACAGACCTACGAGCAGTACTTC. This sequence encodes CASSSVLGAGQTYEQYF.

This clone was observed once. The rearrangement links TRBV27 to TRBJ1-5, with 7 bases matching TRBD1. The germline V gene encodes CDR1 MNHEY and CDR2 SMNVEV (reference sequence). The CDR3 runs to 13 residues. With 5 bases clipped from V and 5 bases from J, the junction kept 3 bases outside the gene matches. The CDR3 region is CASSQTGYQPQHF. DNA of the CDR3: TGTGCCAGCAGTCAGACAGGGTATCAGCCCCAGCATTTT.

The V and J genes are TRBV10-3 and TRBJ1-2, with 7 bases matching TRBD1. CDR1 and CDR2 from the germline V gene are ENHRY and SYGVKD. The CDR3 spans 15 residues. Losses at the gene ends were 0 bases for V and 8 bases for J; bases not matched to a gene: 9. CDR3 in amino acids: CAISESTGKVWGYTF. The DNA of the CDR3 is TGTGCCATCAGTGAGTCGACAGGGAAGGTGTGGGGCTACACCTTC.